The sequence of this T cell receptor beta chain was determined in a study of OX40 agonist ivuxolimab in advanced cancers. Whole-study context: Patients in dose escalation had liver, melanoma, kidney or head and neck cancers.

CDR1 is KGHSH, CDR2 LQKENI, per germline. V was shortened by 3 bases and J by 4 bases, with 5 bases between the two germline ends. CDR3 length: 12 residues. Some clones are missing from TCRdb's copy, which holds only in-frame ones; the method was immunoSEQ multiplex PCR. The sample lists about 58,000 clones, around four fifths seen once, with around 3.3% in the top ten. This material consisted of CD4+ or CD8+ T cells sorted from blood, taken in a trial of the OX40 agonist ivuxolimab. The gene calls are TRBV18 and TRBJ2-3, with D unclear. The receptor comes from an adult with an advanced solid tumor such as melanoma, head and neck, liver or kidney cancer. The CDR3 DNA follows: TGTGCCAGCTCACCCCCATCAGATACGCAGTATTTT. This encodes CASSPPSDTQYF.